This section outlines one T cell receptor (beta chain) sequence together with its context. Measured with immunoSEQ multiplex PCR; TCRdb has only the in-frame clones, and not every one. Of 130,000 or so clones listed, 75% to 90% are singletons. This entry comes from a study of cytomegalovirus exposure and HLA in healthy donors. The CDR3 has 14 amino acids. V was cut by 4 bases and J by 5 bases, with 12 bases left in between. CDR1 and CDR2 (germline): LNHDA, SQIVND (reference sequence). The TCR comes from a woman between 18 and 29 years old in good health and CMV-seropositive. Material: PBMCs. This chain links TRBV19 with TRBJ2-1; a possible D gene is TRBD2 (6 bases). The CDR3 loop reads CASSNSGGNNEQFF. CDR3 nucleotides: TGTGCCAGTAGTAACTCCGGGGGTAACAATGAGCAGTTCTTC.